Each of the 20 T cell receptor beta chains below was sequenced from the same sample in a study of tumor and adjacent non-tumor tissue in lung cancer. A modified ARM-PCR protocol with three rounds of nested PCR amplified TCRbeta. TCRdb recomputed calls from the multiplex PCR reads with MiXCR, one row per CDR3 protein. The sample gives 60,000 to 85,000 distinct CDR3 sequences, more than 65% of which show up once; 30% to 50% is in the top ten. RNA was extracted from bulk tissue without any cell sorting. This non-tumor lung sample came from over 3 cm beyond the tumor edge. Sequenced sample: distant non-tumor lung tissue. These receptors came from an older man with non-small cell lung cancer.

A note on this clonotype: Since the CDR3 does not end with the conserved phenylalanine or tryptophan, this likely comes from a read error. No DNA is shown, since the ends of the CDR3 on it are uncertain; the CDR3 is the one TCRdb lists. This sequence joins TRBV20-1 and TRBJ1-5; TRBD1, the table's D call, lacks a check against the DNA. The CDR3 has 14 residues if both end residues are counted. Germline lookup yields CDR1 DFQATT and CDR2 SNEGSKA (reference sequence). CDR3 protein: CSAQIPGDNQPKHH.

With regard to this clonotype: The CDR3 end shows no conserved phenylalanine or tryptophan, and so a read error is likely. The DNA is omitted, as the CDR3 cannot be located on it reliably, and the CDR3 follows TCRdb's listing. This CDR3 reads CASSVELRGGNTEAIL. V is TRBV12-3 or TRBV12-4 and J is TRBJ1-1; the table's D gene call, TRBD1, was not cross checked with the DNA. Including both end residues, the CDR3 is 16 amino acids long.

In nucleotides, the CDR3 is TGTGCCAGCAGCTCCGTTGTCCGGAAGAGGACCTGCGAGCAGTACTTC. It specifies CASSSVVRKRTCEQYF. The V gene is TRBV5-6, the J gene TRBJ2-7; no definite D call. V lost 3 bases, J lost 6 bases, and 22 bases lay in between. This CDR3 spans 16 amino acids. Germline V lookup: CDR1 SGHDT, CDR2 YYEEEE.

As regards this clonotype: At one end the junction does not follow the germline gene, possibly because of a read error. The rearrangement links TRBV11-2 to TRBJ2-1; D gene ambiguous. The DNA end is a closer match to TRBJ2-7, so the J assignment may be wrong. This CDR3 comprises 11 residues. The germline V gene has CDR1 SGHAT and CDR2 FQNNGV. As DNA, the CDR3 is TGTGTCAGCAGCCTGGGCAATGAGCAGTACTTC. This gives the protein CVSSLGNEQYF.

With respect to this clonotype: A junction boundary mismatches the germline segment, possibly from a read error. The V gene is TRBV11-2, the J gene TRBJ2-3; tentatively, D is TRBD1 (6 bases). In germline, CDR1 is SGHAT, CDR2 FQNNGV. This CDR3 has 15 residues. The CDR3 nucleotides read TGTGACAGCAGCCGAGGACAGTCTAGGACAGATACGCAGTATTTT. As protein: CDSSRGQSRTDTQYF. The full variable domain, with the rest looked up from reference TRBV11-2 and TRBJ2-3, is EAGVAQSPRYKIIEKRQSVAFWCNPISGHATLYWYQQILGQGPKLLIQFQNNGVVDDSQLPKDRFSAERLKGVDSTLKIQPAKLEDSAVYLCDSSRGQSRTDTQYFGPGTRLTVL.

This clonotype was counted once. At one end, the junction sequence differs from germline, possibly due to a read error. This sequence joins TRBV11-3 and TRBJ1-1; unclear D gene. Germline V gene sequence: CDR1 SGHNT, CDR2 YENEEA. This CDR3 is built from 13 residues. CDR3 sequence reads: CASSPPANTEDFF. The CDR3 DNA is TGTGCCAGCAGCCCCCCGGCAAACACTGAAGATTTTTTT.

Notes on this clonotype: The conserved final phenylalanine or tryptophan is absent from the CDR3, which likely points to a read error. The V and J genes are TRBV29-1 and TRBJ2-5; D is possibly TRBD1 (6 bases). Germline V gives CDR1 SQVTM, CDR2 ANQGSEA. The CDR3 totals 16 residues. The CDR3 DNA reads TGCAGTGCCAAGCCCTACCTCCAGACAGGTCAAGAGAGCCAGTACTTA. Residues: CSAKPYLQTGQESQYL.

About this clonotype: A much larger clone sits a single nucleotide away, making a read error possible. The V call is TRBV5-1, the J call TRBJ2-3, with 8 positions matching TRBD2. CDR3 length equals 13 residues. Germline CDR1 and CDR2: SGHRS and YFSETQ. In DNA form, the CDR3 reads TGCGCCAGCAGCTTGGCCGAAGCGGGGGCGCAGTTTTTT. Translation gives CASSLAEAGAQFF. The full variable domain, rest sourced from reference TRBV5-1 and TRBJ2-3, is KAGVTQTPRYLIKTRGQQVTLSCSPISGHRSVSWYQQTPGQGLQFLFEYFSETQRNKGNFPGRFSGRQFSNSRSEMNVSTLELGDSALYLCASSLAEAGAQFFGPGTRLTVL.

This sequence joins TRBV6-2 or TRBV6-3 and TRBJ2-7; D unresolved. CDR3 length equals 13 residues. Trimming shortened V by 11 bases and J by 0 bases, and 14 bases separated the two germline ends. CDR1 and CDR2 (germline): MNHEY, SVGEGT. The CDR3 DNA is TGTGCCCACCGGAGAGGAGCCTCCTACGAGCAGTACTTC. Its protein is CAHRRGASYEQYF.

This clonotype was counted between two and nine times. The chain employs TRBV20-1 and TRBJ2-5, with D hard to call. Germline V lookup: CDR1 DFQATT, CDR2 SNEGSKA (reference sequence). The CDR3 covers 13 residues. Between the trimmed V and J ends, which lost 0 bases and 1 base, there was a span of 6 bases. The CDR3 spells CSARDNFQETQYF. The CDR3 nucleotides are TGCAGTGCTAGAGATAACTTCCAAGAGACCCAGTACTTC.

This clonotype showed up just a few times. At one end the junction does not follow the germline gene, possibly because of a read error. V and J are TRBV20-1 and TRBJ2-7; 8 bases align to TRBD2. Germline CDR1 reads DFQATT; CDR2 reads SNEGSKA (reference sequence). This CDR3 has 15 amino acids. As DNA, the CDR3 is TGTAGTGTTAGAGAAGGAGTAGCGGGGACCTACGAGCAATACTTC. Amino acids: CSVREGVAGTYEQYF.

Concerning this clonotype: With a much larger clone just one base away, this may be a read error. The chain links TRBV5-1 to TRBJ1-6; D gene uncertain. Germline CDR1 SGHRS, CDR2 YFSETQ. This CDR3 is built from 14 residues. For the CDR3, the DNA is TGCGCCAGCAGCTTGGATCGGACCGTCTCACCCTTCCACTTT. Residues: CASSLDRTVSPFHF.

The chain couples TRBV5-5 to TRBJ2-7; weak D call: TRBD1 (5 bases). The CDR3 covers 15 residues. Between the trimmed V and J ends, which lost 0 bases and 2 bases, there was a span of 12 bases. Germline V gene sequence: CDR1 SGHKS, CDR2 YYEKEE (reference sequence). The CDR3 region is CASSLAGAMAYEQYF. DNA of the CDR3: TGTGCCAGCAGCTTGGCTGGGGCAATGGCCTACGAGCAGTACTTC.

This clonotype was seen a few times. This sequence may be a read error, since a much larger clone differs from it by one base. This chain connects TRBV12-3 or TRBV12-4 to TRBJ2-2; D remains ambiguous. V shed 6 bases and J shed 5 bases, with 25 bases lying between them. This CDR3 is 18 amino acids long. The CDR3 region has the DNA TGTGCCAGCAGCCCTGGTCCACAGCGATATGGATTTACCGGGGAGCTGTTTTTT. The encoded protein is CASSPGPQRYGFTGELFF.

The chain uses TRBV19 and TRBJ2-2, with 7 bases fitting TRBD1. Germline V gives CDR1 LNHDA, CDR2 SQIVND (reference sequence). The CDR3 spans 14 residues. V trimming: 9 bases; J trimming: 7 bases; junction bases outside the gene matches: 11. CDR3 sequence (DNA): TGTGCCAGCCAACGACAGGGAGATAACGGGGAGCTGTTTTTT. Its protein is CASQRQGDNGELFF. Supplemented by reference TRBV19 and TRBJ2-2, the full variable domain reads DGGITQSPKYLFRKEGQNVTLSCEQNLNHDAMYWYRQDPGQGLRLIYYSQIVNDFQKGDIAEGYSVSREKKESFPLTVTSAQKNPTAFYLCASQRQGDNGELFFGEGSRLTVL.

In the case of this clonotype: This is likely a read error, given that the CDR3 carries no conserved phenylalanine or tryptophan at its end. V gene TRBV12-3 or TRBV12-4 combines with J gene TRBJ1-4, with D possibly being TRBD1 (5 bases). Trimming pared 10 bases from V and 4 bases from J, leaving 19 bases between. The CDR3 length is 15 residues. The CDR3 sequence: CANSVQAGNNEKLFL. The CDR3 nucleotides read TGTGCCAACAGCGTACAGGCAGGGAATAATGAAAAACTGTTTCTT.

Details on this clonotype: The junction departs from the called germline gene at one end, perhaps through a read error. The gene calls are TRBV6-2 or TRBV6-3 and TRBJ2-6; perhaps TRBD1 as D (6 bases). The CDR3 is made up of 12 amino acids. In germline, CDR1 is MNHEY, CDR2 SVGEGT. CDR3 coding DNA: TGTACCAGCCGCACAGGGACCAACGTCCTGACTTTC. It is translated as CTSRTGTNVLTF.

As for this clonotype: The conserved closing phenylalanine or tryptophan is absent in this CDR3, likely reflecting a read error. The limits of the CDR3 on the DNA are not certain, so only TCRdb's listed CDR3 is given. This chain connects TRBV14 to TRBJ1-6. Both ends counted, the CDR3 spans 13 residues. The germline gives CDR1 SGHDN, CDR2 FVKESK. The CDR3 spells CASSQQYNSPFHC.

This clonotype occurred a few times. This sequence joins TRBV28 and TRBJ2-6; D gene uncertain. Germline assignment: CDR1 MDHEN and CDR2 SYDVKM. The CDR3 totals 13 residues. V lost 6 bases, J lost 1 base, and 4 bases lay in between. The CDR3 loop reads CASRGSGANVLTF. The DNA of the CDR3 is TGTGCCAGCAGAGGTTCTGGGGCCAACGTCCTGACTTTC.

Concerning this clonotype: One base away lies a much larger clone, so this may be a sequencing read error. The chain has TRBV20-1 and TRBJ2-1; D unclear. CDR1 and CDR2 (germline): DFQATT, SNEGSKA (reference sequence). Trimming took 6 bases from V and 8 from J, leaving 20 bases between them. The CDR3 is 14 amino acids. CDR3 loop: CSAVTGLLMHEQFF. The CDR3 DNA is TGCAGTGCGGTGACGGGCCTCTTAATGCATGAGCAGTTCTTC.